Sequencing of this T cell receptor beta chain was carried out in a study of T-cell reconstitution after alpha-beta-depleted transplantation in children. General study findings and limits: Diversity of TCRbeta at day 60 was high in some patients, arising from surviving recipient T cells and thymic progenitors. Newly produced T cells mostly accounted for T-cell counts and diversity one year post-transplant. In patients about two months after transplant, alpha-beta T cells reportedly arose from several hundred expanded graft clones.

This clonotype turned up a few times. No antigen is known for it. Preparation of the TCRbeta library involved a method that used unique molecular identifiers. TCRdb re-derived calls from the PCR reads in MiXCR, one entry per CDR3 protein. The sample lists hundreds of thousands of distinct CDR3 sequences, 7% to 9% seen once, with roughly a third in the top ten. Between the trimmed V and J ends, which lost 6 bases and 3 bases, there was a span of 24 bases. There are 18 residues in the CDR3. The material was PBMCs, mostly from graft donor cells, obtained 360 days after TCRalphabeta/CD19-depleted stem cell transplant. The chain is built from TRBV12-3 or TRBV12-4 and TRBJ1-5, with unresolved D. This clonotype originated in a male patient aged 2-9 years who had a stem cell transplant for acute myeloid leukemia, so the T cells may come from the graft donor. CDR3 protein: CASSRFGEREQDNQPQHF. In DNA, the CDR3 is TGTGCCAGCAGCCGCTTCGGGGAGCGCGAACAAGACAATCAGCCCCAGCATTTT.